This TCR beta chain was documented in a study of cytomegalovirus exposure and HLA in healthy donors. A note on this clone: Its matching antigen is unknown.

Overall study findings and caveats: Later analysis identified a missense DCLRE1C variant that was linked to TCR beta V- and J-gene trimming.

Primers included in the PCR were 60 Vbeta and 13 Jbeta primers. Sequencing used immunoSEQ multiplex PCR; TCRdb keeps in-frame clones, though not all of them. The sample yields about 140,000 clones, approximately 82% seen once. Deletions cut 8 bases from V and 7 bases from J, with 11 bases between. Germline V gene lookup returns CDR1 LNHDA and CDR2 SQIVND (reference sequence). The CDR3 is 11 amino acids. This chain joins TRBV19 and TRBJ1-1; D not certain. Material for sequencing was PBMCs. This TCR was sampled from an older woman in good health and CMV-seropositive. The CDR3 region is CASGWYSEAFF. The CDR3, as DNA: TGTGCCAGTGGTTGGTACAGTGAAGCTTTCTTT.